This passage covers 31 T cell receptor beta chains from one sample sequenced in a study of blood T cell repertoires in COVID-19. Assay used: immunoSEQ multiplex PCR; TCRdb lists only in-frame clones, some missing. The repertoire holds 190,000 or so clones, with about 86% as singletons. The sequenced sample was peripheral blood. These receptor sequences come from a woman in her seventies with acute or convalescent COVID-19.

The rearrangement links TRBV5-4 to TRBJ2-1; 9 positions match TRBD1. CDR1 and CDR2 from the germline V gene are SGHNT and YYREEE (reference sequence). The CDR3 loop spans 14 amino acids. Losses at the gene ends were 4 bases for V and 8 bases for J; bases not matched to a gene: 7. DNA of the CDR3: TGTGCCAGCAGCAAATGGGACAGGGAGGATGAGCAGTTCTTC. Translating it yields CASSKWDREDEQFF.

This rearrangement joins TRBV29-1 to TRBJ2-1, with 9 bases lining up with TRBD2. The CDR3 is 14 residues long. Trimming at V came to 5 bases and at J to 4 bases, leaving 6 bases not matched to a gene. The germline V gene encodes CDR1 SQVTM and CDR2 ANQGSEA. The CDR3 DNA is TGCAGCGTTTTCAGTCTAGCGGGGTACAATGAGCAGTTCTTC. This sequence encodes CSVFSLAGYNEQFF.

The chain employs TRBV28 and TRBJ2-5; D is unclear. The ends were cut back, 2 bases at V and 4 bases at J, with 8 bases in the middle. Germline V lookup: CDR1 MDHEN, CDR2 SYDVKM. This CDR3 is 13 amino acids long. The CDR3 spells CASSLMAPETQYF. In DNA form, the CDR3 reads TGTGCCAGCAGTTTAATGGCCCCAGAGACCCAGTACTTC.

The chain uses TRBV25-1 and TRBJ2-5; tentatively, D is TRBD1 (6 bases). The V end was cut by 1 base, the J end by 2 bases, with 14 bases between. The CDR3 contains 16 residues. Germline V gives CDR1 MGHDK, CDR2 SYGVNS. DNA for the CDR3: TGTGCCAGCAGTGAATTTTATGGCAGGGGTCAAGAGACCCAGTACTTC. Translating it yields CASSEFYGRGQETQYF. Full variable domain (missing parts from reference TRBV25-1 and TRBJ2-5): EADIYQTPRYLVIGTGKKITLECSQTMGHDKMYWYQQDPGMELHLIHYSYGVNSTEKGDLSSESTVSRIRTEHFPLTLESARPSHTSQYLCASSEFYGRGQETQYFGPGTRLLVL.

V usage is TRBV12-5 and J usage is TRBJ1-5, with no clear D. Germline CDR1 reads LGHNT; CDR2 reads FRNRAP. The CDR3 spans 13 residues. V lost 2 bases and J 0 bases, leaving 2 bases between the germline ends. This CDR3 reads CASGLYSNQPQHF. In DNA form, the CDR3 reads TGTGCTAGTGGTTTGTATAGCAATCAGCCCCAGCATTTT.

As DNA, the CDR3 is TGTGCCATCGTGCGACAGGGAAACATTCAGTACTTC. Amino acids: CAIVRQGNIQYF. V gene TRBV24-1 combines with J gene TRBJ2-4; 7 nucleotides align to TRBD1. J lost 6 bases, V lost 11 bases, and 6 bases had no gene match. The CDR3 spans 12 residues. Germline CDR1 KGHDR, CDR2 SFDVKD.

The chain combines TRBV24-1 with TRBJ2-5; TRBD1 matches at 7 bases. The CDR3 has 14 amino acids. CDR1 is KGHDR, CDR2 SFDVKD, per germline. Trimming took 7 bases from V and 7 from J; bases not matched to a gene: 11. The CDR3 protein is CATSPTQTGRTQYF. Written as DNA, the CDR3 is TGTGCCACCAGCCCCACCCAGACAGGGCGGACCCAGTACTTC.

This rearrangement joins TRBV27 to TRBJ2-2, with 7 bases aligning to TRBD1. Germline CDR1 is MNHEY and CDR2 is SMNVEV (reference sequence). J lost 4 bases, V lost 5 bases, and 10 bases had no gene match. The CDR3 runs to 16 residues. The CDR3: CASSNKRTGGTGELFF. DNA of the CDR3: TGTGCCAGCAGTAACAAAAGGACAGGTGGCACCGGGGAGCTGTTTTTT.

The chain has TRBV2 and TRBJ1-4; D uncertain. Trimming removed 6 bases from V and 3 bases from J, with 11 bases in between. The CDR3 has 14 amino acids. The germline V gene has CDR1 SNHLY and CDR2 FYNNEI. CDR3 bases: TGTGCCAGCAGATATCTAATGGCTAATGAAAAACTGTTTTTT. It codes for CASRYLMANEKLFF. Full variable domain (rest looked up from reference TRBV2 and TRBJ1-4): EPEVTQTPSHQVTQMGQEVILRCVPISNHLYFYWYRQILGQKVEFLVSFYNNEISEKSEIFDDQFSVERPDGSNFTLKIRSTKLEDSAMYFCASRYLMANEKLFFGSGTQLSVL.

The CDR3 loop is CASSLRAAGIGNSPLHF. Here the CDR3 DNA reads TGTGCCAGCAGCTTAAGGGCGGCAGGGATTGGTAATTCACCCCTCCACTTT. The J gene is TRBJ1-6, the V gene TRBV13; possible D gene TRBD1, 5 bases. The V gene's germline CDR1 is PRHDT and CDR2 FYEKMQ (reference sequence). The CDR3 is 17 residues long. The germline V and J ends were trimmed by 2 bases and 6 bases, with 17 bases remaining between them.

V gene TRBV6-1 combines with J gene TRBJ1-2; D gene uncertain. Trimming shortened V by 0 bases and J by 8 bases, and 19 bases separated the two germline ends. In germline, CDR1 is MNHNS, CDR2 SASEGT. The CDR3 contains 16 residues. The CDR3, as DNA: TGTGCCAGCAGTGAAGCCTCAGGTCAAAGCTTTAAGGGCTACACCTTC. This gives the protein CASSEASGQSFKGYTF.

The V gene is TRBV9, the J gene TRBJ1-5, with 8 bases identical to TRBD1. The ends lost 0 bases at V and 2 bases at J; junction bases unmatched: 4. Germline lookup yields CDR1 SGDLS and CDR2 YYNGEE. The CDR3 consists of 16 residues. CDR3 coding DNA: TGTGCCAGCAGCGTAGGGGGGACAGGCCGCAATCAGCCCCAGCATTTT. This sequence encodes CASSVGGTGRNQPQHF. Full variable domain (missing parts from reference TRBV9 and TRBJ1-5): DSGVTQTPKHLITATGQRVTLRCSPRSGDLSVYWYQQSLDQGLQFLIQYYNGEERAKGNILERFSAQQFPDLHSELNLSSLELGDSALYFCASSVGGTGRNQPQHFGDGTRLSIL.

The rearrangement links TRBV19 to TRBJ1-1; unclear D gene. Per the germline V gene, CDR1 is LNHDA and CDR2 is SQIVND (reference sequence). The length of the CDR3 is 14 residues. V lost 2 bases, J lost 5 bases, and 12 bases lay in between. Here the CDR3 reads CASSIKIRGTEAFF. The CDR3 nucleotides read TGTGCCAGTAGTATAAAAATTCGAGGTACTGAAGCTTTCTTT.

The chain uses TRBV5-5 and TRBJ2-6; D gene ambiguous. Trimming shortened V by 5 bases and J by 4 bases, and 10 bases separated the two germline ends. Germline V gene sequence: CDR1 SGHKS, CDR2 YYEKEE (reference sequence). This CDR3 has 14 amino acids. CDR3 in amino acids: CASSSQRGANVLTF. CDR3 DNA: TGTGCCAGCAGTTCGCAGAGGGGGGCCAACGTCCTGACTTTC. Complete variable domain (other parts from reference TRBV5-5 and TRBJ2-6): DAGVTQSPTHLIKTRGQQVTLRCSPISGHKSVSWYQQVLGQGPQFIFQYYEKEERGRGNFPDRFSARQFPNYSSELNVNALLLGDSALYLCASSSQRGANVLTFGAGSRLTVL.

CDR3 protein: CASSDLAGSSYEQYF. CDR3 bases: TGCGCCAGCAGCGACCTAGCGGGGAGCTCCTACGAGCAGTACTTC. The rearrangement joins TRBV4-1 to TRBJ2-7, with 9 positions matching TRBD2. From germline, CDR1 is MGHRA and CDR2 YSYEKL. The CDR3 loop spans 15 amino acids. The V gene end was trimmed by 5 bases and the J gene end by 0 bases; junction bases not matched to a gene: 5.

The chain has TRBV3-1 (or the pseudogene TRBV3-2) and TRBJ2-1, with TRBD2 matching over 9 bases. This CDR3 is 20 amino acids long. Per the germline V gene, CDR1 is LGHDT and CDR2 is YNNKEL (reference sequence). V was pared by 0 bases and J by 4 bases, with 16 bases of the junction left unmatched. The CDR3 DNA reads TGTGCCAGCAGCCAAGATCTTGCTAGCGGGATAACCCACGGATACAATGAGCAGTTCTTC. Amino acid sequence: CASSQDLASGITHGYNEQFF.

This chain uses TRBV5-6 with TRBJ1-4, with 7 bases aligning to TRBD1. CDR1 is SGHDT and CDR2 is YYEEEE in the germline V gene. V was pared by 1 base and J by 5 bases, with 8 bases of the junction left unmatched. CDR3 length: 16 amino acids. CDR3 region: CASSLTRDSQNEKLFF. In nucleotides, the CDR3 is TGTGCCAGCAGCTTGACCCGGGACAGCCAAAATGAAAAACTGTTTTTT.

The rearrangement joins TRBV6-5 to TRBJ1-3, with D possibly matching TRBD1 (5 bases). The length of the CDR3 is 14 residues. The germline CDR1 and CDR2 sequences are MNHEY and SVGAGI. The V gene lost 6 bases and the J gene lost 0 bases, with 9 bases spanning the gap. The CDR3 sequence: CASRYDSSGNTIYF. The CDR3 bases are TGTGCCAGCAGATACGACAGCTCTGGAAACACCATATATTTT.

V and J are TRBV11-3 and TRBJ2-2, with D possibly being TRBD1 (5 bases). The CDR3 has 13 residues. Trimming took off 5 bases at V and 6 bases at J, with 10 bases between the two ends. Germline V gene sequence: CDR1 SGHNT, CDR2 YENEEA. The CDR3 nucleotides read TGTGCCAGCAGCGTCAGGGTTCCCGGGGAGCTGTTTTTT. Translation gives CASSVRVPGELFF.

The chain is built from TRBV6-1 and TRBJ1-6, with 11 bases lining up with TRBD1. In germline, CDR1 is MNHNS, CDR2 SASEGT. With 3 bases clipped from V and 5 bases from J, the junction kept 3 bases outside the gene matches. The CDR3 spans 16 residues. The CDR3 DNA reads TGTGCCAGCAGTGACCGGACAGGGGGCCATAATTCACCCCTCCACTTT. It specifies CASSDRTGGHNSPLHF.

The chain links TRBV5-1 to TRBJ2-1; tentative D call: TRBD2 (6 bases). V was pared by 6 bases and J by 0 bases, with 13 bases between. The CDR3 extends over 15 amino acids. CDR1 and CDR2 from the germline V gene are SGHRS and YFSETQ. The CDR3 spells CASNPDGSSYNEQFF. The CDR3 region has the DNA TGCGCCAGCAACCCTGACGGGAGCTCCTACAATGAGCAGTTCTTC.

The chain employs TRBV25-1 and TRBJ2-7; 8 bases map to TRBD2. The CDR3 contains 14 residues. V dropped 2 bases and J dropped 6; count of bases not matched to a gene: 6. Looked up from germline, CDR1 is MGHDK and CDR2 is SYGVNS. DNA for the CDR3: TGTGCCAGCAGTGAAGCCAGCGGGAGAACCGAGCAGTACTTC. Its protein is CASSEASGRTEQYF.

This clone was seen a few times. The CDR3 DNA is TGTGCCAGCAGCCCCCAGGTGGCTGTGGACTATGGCTACACCTTC. This gives the protein CASSPQVAVDYGYTF. V gene TRBV3-1 (or the pseudogene TRBV3-2) combines with J gene TRBJ1-2; no firm D call. Trimming left V 4 bases short and J 3 bases short, with 15 bases between. Germline CDR1 reads LGHDT; CDR2 reads YNNKEL (reference sequence). This CDR3 contains 15 residues.

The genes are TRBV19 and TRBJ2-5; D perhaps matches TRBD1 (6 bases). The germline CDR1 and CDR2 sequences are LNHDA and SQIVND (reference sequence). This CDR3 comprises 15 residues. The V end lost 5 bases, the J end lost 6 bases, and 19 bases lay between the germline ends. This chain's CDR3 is CASSVTAGEIKTQYF. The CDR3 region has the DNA TGTGCCAGTAGTGTGACCGCAGGGGAAATTAAGACCCAGTACTTC. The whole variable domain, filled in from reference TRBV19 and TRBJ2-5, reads DGGITQSPKYLFRKEGQNVTLSCEQNLNHDAMYWYRQDPGQGLRLIYYSQIVNDFQKGDIAEGYSVSREKKESFPLTVTSAQKNPTAFYLCASSVTAGEIKTQYFGPGTRLLVL.

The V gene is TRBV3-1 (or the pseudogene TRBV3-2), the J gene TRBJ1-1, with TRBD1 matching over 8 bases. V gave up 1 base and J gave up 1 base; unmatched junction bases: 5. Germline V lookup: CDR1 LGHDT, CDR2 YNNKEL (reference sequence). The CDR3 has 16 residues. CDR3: CASSQGPGQANTEAFF. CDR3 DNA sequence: TGTGCCAGCAGCCAAGGCCCGGGACAGGCGAACACTGAAGCTTTCTTT.

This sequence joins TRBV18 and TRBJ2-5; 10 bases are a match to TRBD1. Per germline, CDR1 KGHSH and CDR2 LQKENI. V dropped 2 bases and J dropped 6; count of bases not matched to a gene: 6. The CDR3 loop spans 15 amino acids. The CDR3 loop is CASSPGDRGMKTQYF. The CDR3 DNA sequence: TGTGCCAGCTCACCAGGGGACAGGGGAATGAAGACCCAGTACTTC.

The CDR3 DNA follows: TGTGCCAGCAGCTCTTCTGACAGGGGGGCTTACGAGCAGTACTTC. Amino acid sequence: CASSSSDRGAYEQYF. The chain is built from TRBV13 and TRBJ2-7; 9 bases agree with TRBD1. CDR3 length equals 15 residues. Germline CDR1 and CDR2: PRHDT and FYEKMQ (reference sequence). The V and J ends lost 4 bases and 4 bases, in that order; junction bases with no gene match: 8.

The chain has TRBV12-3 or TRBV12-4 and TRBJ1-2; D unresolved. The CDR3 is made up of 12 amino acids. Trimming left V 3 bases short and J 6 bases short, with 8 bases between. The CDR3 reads CASSFNPDGYTF. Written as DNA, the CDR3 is TGTGCCAGCAGTTTTAACCCAGATGGCTACACCTTC.

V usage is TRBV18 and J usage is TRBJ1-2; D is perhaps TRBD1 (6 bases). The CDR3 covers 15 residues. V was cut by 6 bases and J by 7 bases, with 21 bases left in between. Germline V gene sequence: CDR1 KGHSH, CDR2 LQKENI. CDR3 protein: CASSPRGGAVVGYTF. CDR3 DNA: TGTGCCAGCTCCCCTAGGGGGGGCGCGGTCGTTGGCTACACCTTC.

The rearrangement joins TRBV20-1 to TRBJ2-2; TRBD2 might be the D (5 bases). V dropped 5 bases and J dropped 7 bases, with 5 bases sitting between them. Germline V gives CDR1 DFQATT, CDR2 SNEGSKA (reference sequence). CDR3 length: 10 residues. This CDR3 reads CSADYGELFF. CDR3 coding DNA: TGCAGTGCTGACTACGGGGAGCTGTTTTTT.

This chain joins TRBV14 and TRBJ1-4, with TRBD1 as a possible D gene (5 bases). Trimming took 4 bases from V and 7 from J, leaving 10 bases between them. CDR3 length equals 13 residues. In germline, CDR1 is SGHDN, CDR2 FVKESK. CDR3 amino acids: CASSRRQSEKLFF. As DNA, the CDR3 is TGTGCCAGCAGCCGGCGACAGAGTGAAAAACTGTTTTTT.